Listed below are T cell receptor beta chains from one sample, sequenced in a study of control samples from healthy donors and cancer patients. Using immunoSEQ multiplex PCR, the repertoire was profiled, and TCRdb retains in-frame clones only, with some absent. The sample includes 150,000 to 200,000 clones, 90% to 95% of them seen just once. The material sequenced was blood. The source of these receptors is a man between 18 and 29 years old in good health. Each CDR3 is given with its conserved first and last residue. The D gene is left open where the match is weak. Rows may omit the clone size; those that give it use once, few, many or a size class.

v_call	d_call	clone_size	j_call	cdr3_nt	cdr3_aa
TRBV6-1	.	.	TRBJ1-1	TGTGCCAGCAGTGAAGTAGTAGGTATTGAAGCTTTCTTT	CASSEVVGIEAFF
TRBV3-1/TRBV3-2	TRBD2	.	TRBJ2-1	TGTGCCAGCAGCCAAGCGTCTAGCGGGGGCGGTGAGCAGTTCTTC	CASSQASSGGGEQFF
TRBV19	.	.	TRBJ1-1	TGTGCCAGTAGTTACCGGGACGTTGAAGCTTTCTTT	CASSYRDVEAFF
TRBV9	TRBD1	.	TRBJ2-2	TGTGCCAGCAGCGGCCGACAGGGAACGAACACCGGGGAGCTGTTTTTT	CASSGRQGTNTGELFF
TRBV30	.	few	TRBJ1-2	TGTGCCTGGAGTGTGTCAGGGATCTATGGCTACACCTTC	CAWSVSGIYGYTF
TRBV10-2	TRBD2	.	TRBJ2-3	TGCGCCAGCAGTGATGAAGGGCGGGGGGGTACAGATACGCAGTATTTT	CASSDEGRGGTDTQYF
TRBV2	TRBD1	.	TRBJ1-1	TGTGCCAGCAGGAGAACAGGGGGGCTCACTGAAGCTTTCTTT	CASRRTGGLTEAFF
TRBV9	.	.	TRBJ2-3	TGTGCCAGCAGCGTAGAGGGCGGGCCCCCTGATACGCAGTATTTT	CASSVEGGPPDTQYF
TRBV19	.	.	TRBJ1-1	TGTGCCAGTAGTATAGATCGGGGGAGTCTTGAAGCTTTCTTT	CASSIDRGSLEAFF
TRBV18	.	.	TRBJ2-3	TGTGCCAGCTCACCAGGTTCGGCCGAGTCAGATACGCAGTATTTT	CASSPGSAESDTQYF